These 18 T cell receptor beta chains were sequenced from one sample in a study of cytomegalovirus exposure and HLA in healthy donors. PCR employed 60 Vbeta and 13 Jbeta primers. The repertoire was sequenced with immunoSEQ multiplex PCR; TCRdb's copy has only in-frame clones and lacks some. The table includes 250,000 to 350,000 clones, 86% detected once. Source material: PBMCs. The receptors come from a man in his forties in good health and CMV-seropositive.

This clone appeared once. This chain connects TRBV13 to TRBJ1-2, with D unresolved. This CDR3 has 13 amino acids. Germline V CDR1 and CDR2: PRHDT, FYEKMQ (reference sequence). With 5 bases removed from V and 8 bases from J, the gap between germline ends came to 15 bases. CDR3 in DNA: TGTGCCAGCAGCCCCGGGCCCCGAGGGGGCTACACCTTC. It codes for CASSPGPRGGYTF.

The chain combines TRBV2 with TRBJ2-3; 10 positions match TRBD2. The J segment lost 2 bases and the V segment lost 6 bases, leaving 2 bases of the junction unmatched. Germline CDR1 and CDR2: SNHLY and FYNNEI. The CDR3 has 14 amino acids. The CDR3 spells CASRGLAPTDTQYF. DNA for the CDR3: TGTGCCAGCAGGGGACTAGCGCCCACAGATACGCAGTATTTT.

CDR3 residues: CASTISGGSSYNEQFF. In DNA, the CDR3 is TGTGCCAGCACCATAAGTGGCGGGAGCTCCTACAATGAGCAGTTCTTC. V gene TRBV6-6 combines with J gene TRBJ2-1; 7 bases fit TRBD2. This CDR3 contains 16 residues. In germline, CDR1 is MNHNY, CDR2 SVGAGI (reference sequence). After removal of 7 bases from V and 0 bases from J, the junction contained 9 bases not matched to a gene.

This sequence joins TRBV6-1 and TRBJ2-2; 7 nucleotides match TRBD2. V shed 6 bases, J shed 7 bases, and the junction held 11 bases outside the gene matches. Germline V gives CDR1 MNHNS, CDR2 SASEGT. The CDR3 covers 15 residues. The CDR3 spells CASRNGLEVVGELFF. The CDR3 bases are TGTGCCAGCAGGAACGGACTAGAAGTCGTCGGGGAGCTGTTTTTT.

With regard to this clone: Other DNA sequences in the sample encode the same CDR3. The chain has TRBV27 and TRBJ2-7, with 11 bases matching TRBD2. This CDR3 region has 15 residues. V trimming: 4 bases; J trimming: 3 bases; junction bases outside the gene matches: 5. CDR1 and CDR2 (germline): MNHEY, SMNVEV (reference sequence). The CDR3 reads CASSSLAGGNYEQYF. The DNA for the CDR3 is TGTGCCAGCAGTTCCTTAGCGGGAGGGAACTACGAGCAGTACTTC.

CDR3 region: CATHPPGTGYEQYF. CDR3 nucleotide sequence: TGTGCCACTCACCCCCCCGGGACAGGTTACGAGCAGTACTTC. The V and J genes are TRBV6-5 and TRBJ2-7, with TRBD1 matching 8 bases. There are 14 residues in the CDR3. J gave up 4 bases and V 10 bases, and 12 bases lay outside the gene matches. Germline CDR1 MNHEY, CDR2 SVGAGI.

This clone has a single count. The chain employs TRBV7-3 and TRBJ2-1; D possibly corresponds to TRBD2 (6 bases). This CDR3 has 13 residues. Germline V gene lookup returns CDR1 SGHTA and CDR2 FQGTGA. V was trimmed by 4 bases and J by 9 bases, leaving 13 bases between them. In DNA, the CDR3 is TGTGCCAGCAGCTCGGGACTGGCGGGTGAGCAGTTCTTC. Translation gives CASSSGLAGEQFF.

V is TRBV6-5 and J is TRBJ1-5, with D possibly being TRBD1 (5 bases). Germline assignment: CDR1 MNHEY and CDR2 SVGAGI. V lost 5 bases, J lost 5 bases, and 10 bases lay in between. The CDR3 length is 13 residues. The CDR3 DNA reads TGTGCCAGCAGTGACAGCCGACATCAGCCCCAGCATTTT. Its protein product is CASSDSRHQPQHF.

V usage is TRBV5-1 and J usage is TRBJ1-6; no clear D gene. This CDR3 has 17 amino acids. V dropped 1 base and J dropped 1 base, with 12 bases sitting between them. Germline V lookup: CDR1 SGHRS, CDR2 YFSETQ. The CDR3 bases are TGCGCCAGCAGCTTGCATCGGCTCAGGTCCTATAATTCACCCCTCCACTTT. Its protein product is CASSLHRLRSYNSPLHF.

This rearrangement joins TRBV4-3 to TRBJ1-1; TRBD1 matches at 8 bases. The CDR3 is made up of 15 amino acids. Trimming at V came to 4 bases and at J to 3 bases, leaving 7 bases not matched to a gene. The germline gives CDR1 LGHNA, CDR2 YSLEER. CDR3 in amino acids: CASSRGDRIHTEAFF. CDR3 sequence (DNA): TGCGCCAGCAGCCGGGGGGACAGGATCCACACTGAAGCTTTCTTT.

The chain uses TRBV5-5 and TRBJ2-2, with D possibly TRBD1 on 6 matching bases. Germline-derived CDR1 and CDR2 are SGHKS and YYEKEE (reference sequence). V was clipped by 4 bases and J by 0 bases, with 19 bases between them. The CDR3 is 18 amino acids. The CDR3 coding sequence is TGTGCCAGCAGCACTTACCCCCCCGGGACAACGAACACCGGGGAGCTGTTTTTT. As protein: CASSTYPPGTTNTGELFF.

Concerning this clone itself: The identical CDR3 is also encoded by other nucleotide sequences in the sample. The CDR3 DNA follows: TGTGCCAGCAGGGGGAGCTCCTACGAGCAGTACTTC. Translated, it gives CASRGSSYEQYF. V gene TRBV28 combines with J gene TRBJ2-7, with D possibly being TRBD2 (5 bases). CDR3 length: 12 amino acids. Germline V gene lookup returns CDR1 MDHEN and CDR2 SYDVKM. V was clipped by 6 bases and J by 0 bases, with 6 bases between them.

This chain uses TRBV10-3 with TRBJ2-7; TRBD2 matches at 13 bases. Per germline, CDR1 ENHRY and CDR2 SYGVKD. Trimming at V came to 7 bases and at J to 2 bases, leaving 2 bases not matched to a gene. The CDR3 totals 14 residues. DNA for the CDR3: TGTGCCATCACCGGGACTAGCGGGACCTACGAGCAGTACTTC. This codes for CAITGTSGTYEQYF.

The CDR3 reads CASSPTSGSPNEQFF. The CDR3 bases are TGTGCCAGCTCACCGACTAGCGGGAGCCCCAATGAGCAGTTCTTC. The chain uses TRBV18 and TRBJ2-1; 12 bases map to TRBD2. Germline trimming cut 3 bases from V and 6 bases from J; bases unmatched to any gene: 3. The germline V gene has CDR1 KGHSH and CDR2 LQKENI. This CDR3 contains 15 residues.

This clone was recorded only once. The V call is TRBV7-9, the J call TRBJ1-2; D unresolved. Germline CDR1 is SEHNR and CDR2 is FQNEAQ (reference sequence). The CDR3 consists of 15 residues. With 5 bases removed from V and 0 bases from J, the gap between germline ends came to 13 bases. CDR3 coding DNA: TGTGCCAGCAGCCAATGGGAGAAAGCTAACTATGGCTACACCTTC. Translated: CASSQWEKANYGYTF.

A single count supports this clone. At one boundary the junction diverges from the germline segment, which might be a read error. The rearrangement uses TRBV7-9 and TRBJ2-7, with a possible D match to TRBD1 (6 bases). The CDR3 consists of 12 residues. Per the germline V gene, CDR1 is SEHNR and CDR2 is FQNEAQ (reference sequence). In nucleotides, the CDR3 is TGTTCCAGCAGCTTAGCAGACAGGGAGCAGTACTTC. This gives the protein CSSSLADREQYF.

The chain is built from TRBV28 and TRBJ2-2; D is possibly TRBD2 (5 bases). The CDR3 runs 14 residues. CDR1 and CDR2 from the germline V gene are MDHEN and SYDVKM. V lost 8 bases to trimming and J lost 5 bases, with 15 bases between them. CDR3 region: CASLPPGGTGELFF. DNA of the CDR3: TGTGCCAGCTTACCTCCCGGAGGAACCGGGGAGCTGTTTTTT.

Concerning this clone itself: The identical CDR3 is also encoded by other nucleotide sequences in the sample. CDR3 residues: CASSPRDSGETQYF. For the CDR3, the DNA is TGTGCCAGCAGTCCGCGGGACAGCGGAGAGACCCAGTACTTC. The chain carries TRBV27 and TRBJ2-5; the D gene is possibly TRBD1 (7 bases). The germline gives CDR1 MNHEY, CDR2 SMNVEV (reference sequence). V lost 5 bases and J lost 4, with 14 bases in between. CDR3 length equals 14 residues.